A single sample is the source of the 22 T cell receptor beta chains below, sequenced in a study of Ad26.COV2.S vaccination and SARS-CoV-2 variants. Sample treatment: around 19 received Ad26.COV2.S at low or high dose, single or two shots; roughly five received placebo; per-sample allocation not given. Each sample was drawn 63 days after the first injection (of vaccine or placebo). The protocol was immunoSEQ multiplex PCR, while the TCRdb copy is restricted to in-frame clones and leaves out a portion. The sample has more than 350,000 clones, approximately 92% seen once. The sample was peripheral blood, taken in a trial of Ad26.COV2.S vaccine versus placebo. These TCRs come from a person between 18 and 59 years old who received the Ad26.COV2.S COVID-19 vaccine or a placebo.

This clone was seen once. V and J are TRBV5-4 and TRBJ1-1; D ambiguous. The CDR3 runs to 11 residues. Trimming cost V 7 bases and J 0 bases, with 4 bases left between them. Germline CDR1 is SGHNT and CDR2 is YYREEE (reference sequence). DNA of the CDR3: TGTGCCAGCTGGATGAACACTGAAGCTTTCTTT. Its protein is CASWMNTEAFF. Full variable domain (remainder filled in from reference TRBV5-4 and TRBJ1-1): ETGVTQSPTHLIKTRGQQVTLRCSSQSGHNTVSWYQQALGQGPQFIFQYYREEENGRGNFPPRFSGLQFPNYSSELNVNALELDDSALYLCASWMNTEAFFGQGTRLTVV.

The chain carries TRBV9 and TRBJ1-1; possible D gene TRBD1, 5 bases. Trimming removed 3 bases from V and 4 bases from J, with 16 bases in between. This CDR3 contains 15 residues. Germline V gene lookup returns CDR1 SGDLS and CDR2 YYNGEE. CDR3 region: CASSAGTVRTTEAFF. DNA of the CDR3: TGTGCCAGCAGCGCCGGGACTGTTCGAACCACTGAAGCTTTCTTT.

This rearrangement joins TRBV7-2 to TRBJ2-7; 10 bases align to TRBD2. J gave up 2 bases and V 3 bases, and 10 bases lay outside the gene matches. The CDR3 contains 17 residues. Germline CDR1 is SGHTA and CDR2 is FQGNSA. The CDR3 nucleotides read TGTGCCAGCAGCTTTGGAAATAGCGGGAGGCGGACCTACGAGCAGTACTTC. It translates to CASSFGNSGRRTYEQYF. The full variable domain, rest sourced from reference TRBV7-2 and TRBJ2-7, is GAGVSQSPSNKVTEKGKDVELRCDPISGHTALYWYRQSLGQGLEFLIYFQGNSAPDKSGLPSDRFSAERTGGSVSTLTIQRTQQEDSAVYLCASSFGNSGRRTYEQYFGPGTRLTVT.

The rearrangement uses TRBV20-1 and TRBJ1-1; D not resolved. This CDR3 comprises 11 residues. Trimming removed 3 bases at V and 11 bases at J, with 13 bases between. Germline values: CDR1 DFQATT, CDR2 SNEGSKA (reference sequence). This CDR3 is CSASPRSEAFF. In DNA form, the CDR3 reads TGCAGTGCTAGCCCCCGTAGTGAGGCTTTCTTT.

The rearrangement uses TRBV30 and TRBJ1-4; a possible D gene is TRBD1 (6 bases). Deletions cut 7 bases from V and 8 bases from J, with 23 bases between. The CDR3 is made up of 15 amino acids. Germline V gives CDR1 GTSNPN, CDR2 SVGIG (reference sequence). CDR3 sequence reads: CAFCVGTTGREKLFF. DNA of the CDR3: TGTGCCTTTTGTGTCGGGACAACCGGACGCGAAAAACTGTTTTTT.

The chain uses TRBV3-1 (or the pseudogene TRBV3-2) and TRBJ2-2; D unclear. The V and J ends lost 0 bases and 4 bases respectively, with 6 bases between them. Germline assignment: CDR1 LGHDT and CDR2 YNNKEL (reference sequence). The CDR3 totals 14 residues. The DNA of the CDR3 is TGTGCCAGCAGCCAAGATGGGGTCACCGGGGAGCTGTTTTTT. Residues: CASSQDGVTGELFF.

The V and J genes are TRBV18 and TRBJ1-5, with D perhaps matching TRBD1 (5 bases). Trimming stripped 5 bases from V and 3 bases from J, with 8 bases between. The germline V gene encodes CDR1 KGHSH and CDR2 LQKENI. This CDR3 has 13 amino acids. The CDR3 DNA reads as TGTGCCAGCTCAGGGGGGGACAATCAGCCCCAGCATTTT. Protein product: CASSGGDNQPQHF.

V is TRBV5-4 and J is TRBJ2-5, with D uncertain. The V end lost 2 bases, the J end lost 4 bases, and 9 bases lay between the germline ends. The CDR3 extends over 13 amino acids. Germline CDR1 reads SGHNT; CDR2 reads YYREEE (reference sequence). CDR3 coding DNA: TGTGCCAGCAGCTTAGAGCCTGTAGAGACCCAGTACTTC. Residues: CASSLEPVETQYF.

The chain is built from TRBV7-2 and TRBJ1-1; maybe TRBD1 (6 bases). Germline values: CDR1 SGHTA, CDR2 FQGNSA. Deletions cut 1 base from V and 7 bases from J, with 13 bases between. The CDR3 length is 14 residues. This CDR3 reads CASSLVWGQGEAFF. CDR3 nucleotide sequence: TGTGCCAGCAGCTTAGTGTGGGGGCAGGGTGAAGCTTTCTTT.

V is TRBV7-2 and J is TRBJ2-5; D gene ambiguous. There are 14 residues in the CDR3. Trimming removed 0 bases from V and 0 bases from J, with 5 bases in between. CDR1 is SGHTA and CDR2 is FQGNSA in the germline V gene. The CDR3 sequence: CASSLAHHQETQYF. CDR3 bases: TGTGCCAGCAGCTTAGCGCACCACCAAGAGACCCAGTACTTC.

This sequence joins TRBV2 and TRBJ2-5; 7 bases map to TRBD1. The germline CDR1 and CDR2 sequences are SNHLY and FYNNEI. J gave up 1 base and V 6 bases, and 8 bases lay outside the gene matches. The CDR3 consists of 15 residues. CDR3 loop: CASRRGPRSQETQYF. In DNA, the CDR3 is TGTGCCAGCAGGAGGGGGCCCAGATCCCAAGAGACCCAGTACTTC.

CDR3 protein: CSASQAHMNTEAFF. Written as DNA, the CDR3 is TGCAGTGCTAGTCAGGCCCATATGAACACTGAAGCTTTCTTT. V and J are TRBV20-1 and TRBJ1-1; D unresolved. CDR1 is DFQATT and CDR2 is SNEGSKA in the germline V gene (reference sequence). The CDR3 extends over 14 amino acids. The V gene lost 3 bases and the J gene lost 0 bases, with 11 bases spanning the gap.

The chain carries TRBV5-4 and TRBJ2-2; 9 nucleotides match TRBD2. Unmatched junction bases numbered 3, after V lost 0 bases and J lost 6 bases. The CDR3 length is 15 residues. CDR1 and CDR2 from the germline V gene are SGHNT and YYREEE (reference sequence). This CDR3 reads CASSLGGRAPGELFF. The CDR3 bases are TGTGCCAGCAGCTTGGGCGGGAGGGCCCCCGGGGAGCTGTTTTTT.

The genes are TRBV28 and TRBJ1-2; D gene unclear. The V and J ends lost 7 bases and 2 bases respectively, with 8 bases between them. There are 12 residues in the CDR3. The germline CDR1 and CDR2 sequences are MDHEN and SYDVKM. CDR3 sequence: CASTSTNYGYTF. CDR3 coding DNA: TGTGCCAGCACAAGCACAAACTATGGCTACACCTTC.

The V gene is TRBV7-7, the J gene TRBJ2-5, with 7 nucleotides matching TRBD1. Germline V gene data show CDR1 as SSHAT and CDR2 as FNYEAQ (reference sequence). The CDR3 is made up of 15 amino acids. V gave up 1 base and J gave up 5 bases; unmatched junction bases: 7. DNA for the CDR3: TGTGCCAGCAGCTTAGACAGGGGTCCAGGGGAGACCCAGTACTTC. This sequence encodes CASSLDRGPGETQYF.

The chain links TRBV3-1 (or the pseudogene TRBV3-2) to TRBJ1-2; no clear D gene. Germline loops: CDR1 LGHDT, CDR2 YNNKEL (reference sequence). The CDR3 extends over 12 amino acids. The V end was cut by 0 bases, the J end by 7 bases, with 6 bases between. In nucleotides, the CDR3 is TGTGCCAGCAGCCAAGAACTCGGTGGCTACACCTTC. Its translation: CASSQELGGYTF.

The chain has TRBV4-2 and TRBJ1-3; no clear D gene. The CDR3 extends over 17 amino acids. CDR1 and CDR2 (germline): LGHNA, YNFKEQ. Trimming removed 0 bases at V and 0 bases at J, with 12 bases between. CDR3 in amino acids: CASSQEYPRYSGNTIYF. The CDR3 nucleotides read TGTGCCAGCAGCCAAGAGTACCCGAGGTACTCTGGAAACACCATATATTTT.

V gene TRBV15 combines with J gene TRBJ2-7, with D uncertain. V was clipped by 1 base and J by 6 bases, with 13 bases between them. This CDR3 spans 14 amino acids. Germline CDR1 is LNHNV and CDR2 is YYDKDF (reference sequence). The CDR3 DNA sequence: TGTGCCACCAGCAGAGTGGCAGGTCCGATCGAGCAGTACTTC. Its protein product is CATSRVAGPIEQYF. The full variable domain, rest sourced from reference TRBV15 and TRBJ2-7, is DAMVIQNPRYQVTQFGKPVTLSCSQTLNHNVMYWYQQKSSQAPKLLFHYYDKDFNNEADTPDNFQSRRPNTSFCFLDIRSPGLGDTAMYLCATSRVAGPIEQYFGPGTRLTVT.

V usage is TRBV27 and J usage is TRBJ2-3; the D gene is possibly TRBD2 (7 bases). The CDR3 runs 17 residues. Germline CDR1 and CDR2: MNHEY and SMNVEV (reference sequence). Trimming took 5 bases from V and 0 from J, leaving 18 bases between them. CDR3 amino acids: CASSPSGEGVSTDTQYF. The CDR3 DNA reads TGTGCCAGCAGTCCATCCGGGGAGGGGGTTAGCACAGATACGCAGTATTTT.

The V and J genes are TRBV7-2 and TRBJ1-1, with D possibly matching TRBD1 (5 bases). V gave up 1 base and J gave up 7 bases, with 16 bases separating them. This CDR3 contains 15 residues. CDR1 is SGHTA, CDR2 FQGNSA, per germline. CDR3 sequence: CASSLGRALGGEAFF. The DNA for the CDR3 is TGTGCCAGCAGCTTAGGGCGGGCCTTGGGGGGTGAAGCTTTCTTT.

This clone was observed a handful of times. The rearrangement uses TRBV6-2 or TRBV6-3 and TRBJ1-1; D not certain. CDR1 is MNHEY and CDR2 is SVGEGT in the germline V gene. V was clipped by 4 bases and J by 3 bases, with 6 bases between them. The CDR3 covers 12 residues. Written as DNA, the CDR3 is TGTGCCAGCAGTTTTCCGTACACTGAAGCTTTCTTT. Its protein product is CASSFPYTEAFF.

The chain recombines TRBV18 with TRBJ2-2; no definite D call. The CDR3 loop spans 13 amino acids. Trimming cost V 5 bases and J 1 base, with 5 bases left between them. Germline V lookup: CDR1 KGHSH, CDR2 LQKENI. CDR3 sequence: CASSGRNTGELFF. The CDR3 bases are TGTGCCAGCTCAGGGCGGAACACCGGGGAGCTGTTTTTT.